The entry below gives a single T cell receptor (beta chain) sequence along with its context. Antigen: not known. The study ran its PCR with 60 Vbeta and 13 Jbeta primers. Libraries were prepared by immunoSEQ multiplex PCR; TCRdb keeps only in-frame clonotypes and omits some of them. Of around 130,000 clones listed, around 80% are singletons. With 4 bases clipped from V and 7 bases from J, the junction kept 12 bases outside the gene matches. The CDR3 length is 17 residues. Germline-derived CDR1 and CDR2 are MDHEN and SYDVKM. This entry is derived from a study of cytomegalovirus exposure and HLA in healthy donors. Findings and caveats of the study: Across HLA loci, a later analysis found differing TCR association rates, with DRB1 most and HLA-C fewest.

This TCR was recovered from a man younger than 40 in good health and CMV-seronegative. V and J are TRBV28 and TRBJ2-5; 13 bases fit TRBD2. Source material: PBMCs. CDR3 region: CASSSGLAGMGTGTQYF. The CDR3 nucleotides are TGTGCCAGCAGTTCGGGACTAGCGGGGATGGGCACAGGGACCCAGTACTTC. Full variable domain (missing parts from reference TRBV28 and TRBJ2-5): DVKVTQSSRYLVKRTGEKVFLECVQDMDHENMFWYRQDPGLGLRLIYFSYDVKMKEKGDIPEGYSVSREKKERFSLILESASTNQTSMYLCASSSGLAGMGTGTQYFGPGTRLLVL.